The 18 T cell receptor beta chains in this list originate from one sample, sequenced in a study of blood T cells in healthy people across ages. The second PCR ran roughly 6 to 12 cycles with a sample-barcoded 5' primer and J-beta primers. TCRdb re-called the 5' RACE reads with MiXCR, one entry per CDR3 protein. The top ten clones hold around 32% of a sample with about 690,000 distinct CDR3 sequences, less than 45% of them seen once. Sample: blood. The origin of the receptors is a man of 80 years or more in good health.

V gene TRBV18 combines with J gene TRBJ2-7, with D possibly TRBD1 on 5 matching bases. The length of the CDR3 is 13 residues. V lost 4 bases and J lost 6, with 13 bases in between. Per germline, CDR1 KGHSH and CDR2 LQKENI. CDR3 region: CASSHTQTAEQYF. The CDR3 bases are TGTGCCAGCTCACACACTCAGACAGCCGAGCAGTACTTC.

The V gene is TRBV4-3, the J gene TRBJ2-1; 12 bases map to TRBD2. V gave up 0 bases and J gave up 11 bases; unmatched junction bases: 8. The CDR3 consists of 16 residues. Germline V gene sequence: CDR1 LGHNA, CDR2 YSLEER. CDR3 amino acids: CASSQEASGRVDKQFF. Here the CDR3 DNA reads TGCGCCAGCAGCCAAGAGGCTAGCGGGAGGGTAGATAAGCAGTTCTTC.

This clonotype was seen only a few times. The CDR3 protein is CSARDSLTGPSRGYTF. The CDR3 nucleotides are TGCAGTGCTAGAGACTCCCTTACAGGGCCCAGTCGGGGCTACACCTTC. The V call is TRBV20-1, the J call TRBJ1-2, with D perhaps matching TRBD1 (6 bases). Germline loops: CDR1 DFQATT, CDR2 SNEGSKA (reference sequence). Trimming removed 0 bases at V and 8 bases at J, with 22 bases between. The CDR3 runs to 16 residues.

The chain employs TRBV6-2 or TRBV6-3 and TRBJ2-3; 8 bases are a match to TRBD2. CDR1 is MNHEY and CDR2 is SVGEGT in the germline V gene. The CDR3 contains 15 residues. V lost 6 bases and J lost 2; bases outside the gene matches: 7. The CDR3, as DNA: TGTGCCAGCAGAACCAGCGGGAGCGCCACAGATACGCAGTATTTT. This encodes CASRTSGSATDTQYF.

V is TRBV7-2 and J is TRBJ1-5; possibly TRBD1 for D (5 bases). This CDR3 is built from 15 residues. V was cut by 9 bases and J by 5 bases, with 20 bases left in between. Germline CDR1 reads SGHTA; CDR2 reads FQGNSA. The CDR3 DNA sequence: TGTGCCAGTAGCCTCGGGGCAGGAGTGGATCAGCCCCAGCATTTT. As protein: CASSLGAGVDQPQHF.

This clonotype came up many times. The rearrangement joins TRBV9 to TRBJ2-5; D might be TRBD1 (6 bases). V was clipped by 4 bases and J by 11 bases, with 15 bases between them. The CDR3 is 12 amino acids. CDR1 is SGDLS and CDR2 is YYNGEE in the germline V gene. Written as DNA, the CDR3 is TGTGCCAGCAGCCCGGACAGCAATGAGCAGTACTTC. Translation gives CASSPDSNEQYF.

About this clonotype: An end of the junction does not agree with germline; a read error may underlie this. The chain has TRBV5-1 and TRBJ2-7, with TRBD1 identical over 8 bases. The CDR3 sequence is 14 residues long. Per germline, CDR1 SGHRS and CDR2 YFSETQ. The CDR3 region has the DNA TGCGCCAGCAGCTTACAGGGGGGTTCCTACGGGCAGTACTTC. Protein sequence: CASSLQGGSYGQYF.

DNA for the CDR3: TGTGCCAGCAGCTTAGCTAAGGCTTATCAAGAGACCCAGTACTTC. As protein: CASSLAKAYQETQYF. The rearrangement uses TRBV7-2 and TRBJ2-5; the D is unclear. The CDR3 totals 15 residues. The germline V and J ends were trimmed by 0 bases and 2 bases, with 10 bases remaining between them. Germline CDR1 SGHTA, CDR2 FQGNSA.

Points on this clonotype: A read error may account for a junction end that differs from germline. The chain carries TRBV7-8 and TRBJ2-3; D gene uncertain. CDR1 and CDR2 from the germline V gene are SGHVS and FQNEAQ. The CDR3 is 14 residues long. CDR3 loop: CTSSSSVGTDTQYF. The CDR3 DNA reads as TGTACCAGCAGCTCATCTGTCGGTACAGATACGCAGTATTTT. Full variable domain (remainder filled in from reference TRBV7-8 and TRBJ2-3): GAGVSQSPRYKVAKRGQDVALRCDPISGHVSLFWYQQALGQGPEFLTYFQNEAQLDKSGLPSDRFFAERPEGSVSTLKIQRTQQEDSAVYLCTSSSSVGTDTQYFGPGTRLTVL.

The sample holds many counts of this clonotype. This chain uses TRBV5-1 with TRBJ2-5; TRBD2 aligns across 13 bases. Per the germline V gene, CDR1 is SGHRS and CDR2 is YFSETQ. The CDR3 extends over 15 amino acids. With 4 bases clipped from V and 5 bases from J, the junction kept 5 bases outside the gene matches. For the CDR3, the DNA is TGCGCCAGCAGCCCCGGGACTAGCGGGATTGAGACCCAGTACTTC. Its protein product is CASSPGTSGIETQYF.

The rearrangement uses TRBV5-1 and TRBJ1-2, with 8 bases aligning to TRBD1. Germline V gives CDR1 SGHRS, CDR2 YFSETQ. This CDR3 region has 16 residues. V gave up 1 base and J gave up 0 bases; unmatched junction bases: 5. CDR3 sequence reads: CASSLKTGEANYGYTF. The CDR3 DNA sequence: TGCGCCAGCAGCTTGAAGACAGGGGAAGCTAACTATGGCTACACCTTC.

The rearrangement links TRBV25-1 to TRBJ2-7, with D unresolved. Trimming left V 4 bases short and J 7 bases short, with 14 bases between. Looked up from germline, CDR1 is MGHDK and CDR2 is SYGVNS. The CDR3 spans 13 residues. CDR3 residues: CASSAQISGEQYF. DNA of the CDR3: TGTGCCAGCAGTGCCCAGATAAGTGGGGAGCAGTACTTC.

This clonotype has at least ten counts. The chain has TRBV29-1 and TRBJ2-5, with a weak D call TRBD1 (6 bases). The V end lost 7 bases, the J end lost 5 bases, and 17 bases lay between the germline ends. There are 13 residues in the CDR3. CDR1 SQVTM and CDR2 ANQGSEA come from the germline V gene. The CDR3, as DNA: TGCAGCGCCTCGCCAGGGGCGGGCGAGACCCAGTACTTC. It codes for CSASPGAGETQYF.

This clonotype showed up just a few times. A much larger clone differs by one base, so this may be a read error. The V gene is TRBV7-9, the J gene TRBJ2-7; 9 bases agree with TRBD2. The CDR3 spans 14 residues. CDR1 is SEHNR and CDR2 is FQNEAQ in the germline V gene (reference sequence). CDR3: CASSVAGVSYEQYF. In nucleotides, the CDR3 is TGTGCCAGCAGCGTAGCGGGAGTGAGCTACGAGCAGTACTTC. The full variable domain, its missing parts supplied by reference TRBV7-9 and TRBJ2-7, is DTGVSQNPRHKITKRGQNVTFRCDPISEHNRLYWYRQTLGQGPEFLTYFQNEAQLEKSRLLSDRFSAERPKGSFSTLEIQRTEQGDSAMYLCASSVAGVSYEQYFGPGTRLTVT.

This chain joins TRBV7-2 and TRBJ2-5; TRBD2 agrees at 10 bases. This CDR3 has 18 amino acids. V gave up 6 bases and J gave up 0 bases; unmatched junction bases: 13. Germline loops: CDR1 SGHTA, CDR2 FQGNSA. The CDR3 protein is CASSQSGGAVEYQETQYF. CDR3 bases: TGTGCCAGCAGTCAAAGCGGGGGGGCAGTAGAATACCAAGAGACCCAGTACTTC.

The gene calls are TRBV11-1 and TRBJ2-7, with 8 bases identical to TRBD1. Trimming removed 1 base from V and 2 bases from J; junction bases left unmatched: 4. This CDR3 comprises 15 residues. Germline V gene lookup returns CDR1 SGHAT and CDR2 FQDESV (reference sequence). CDR3 bases: TGTGCCAGCAGCTTAGATGGACAGGGAGCCTACGAGCAGTACTTC. Translated, it gives CASSLDGQGAYEQYF.

CDR3 DNA sequence: TGCAGTGCTTACAATAGCGGGGGGGGGAACAATGAGCAGTACTTC. Translated: CSAYNSGGGNNEQYF. V is TRBV20-1 and J is TRBJ2-5; 11 bases are a match to TRBD2. Germline trimming cut 5 bases from V and 11 bases from J; bases unmatched to any gene: 16. CDR1 is DFQATT, CDR2 SNEGSKA, per germline (reference sequence). This CDR3 is built from 15 residues.

The sample holds a few counts of this clonotype. The V call is TRBV6-2 or TRBV6-3, the J call TRBJ2-3; the D gene is possibly TRBD2 (6 bases). This CDR3 comprises 11 residues. Per germline, CDR1 MNHEY and CDR2 SVGEGT. With 6 bases removed from V and 8 bases from J, the gap between germline ends came to 9 bases. CDR3 protein: CASRGGVTQYF. Written as DNA, the CDR3 is TGTGCCAGCAGGGGGGGAGTTACGCAGTATTTT.